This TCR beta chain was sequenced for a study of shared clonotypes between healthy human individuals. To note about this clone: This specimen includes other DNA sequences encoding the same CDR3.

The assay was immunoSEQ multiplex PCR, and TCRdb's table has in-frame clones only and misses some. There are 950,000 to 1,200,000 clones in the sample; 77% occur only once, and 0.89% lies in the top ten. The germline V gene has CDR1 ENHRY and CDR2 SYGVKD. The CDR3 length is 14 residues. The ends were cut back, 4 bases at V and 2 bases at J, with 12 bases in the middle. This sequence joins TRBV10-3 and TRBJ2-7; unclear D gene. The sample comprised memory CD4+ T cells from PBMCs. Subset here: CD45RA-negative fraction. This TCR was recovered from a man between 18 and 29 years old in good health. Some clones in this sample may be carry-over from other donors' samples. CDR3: CAISGVSKPYEQYF. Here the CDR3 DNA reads TGTGCCATCAGTGGGGTGTCTAAACCCTACGAGCAGTACTTC.